This TCR beta chain came from a study of T cell responses to AZD1222 COVID-19 vaccine. Notes on the study in general: Dominant at 160-218 and 743-854, vaccine-associated CD4 TCRs also spanned spike.

About this clone: Antigen specificity is unknown.

The data were produced by immunoSEQ multiplex PCR, yet TCRdb's version contains in-frame clones alone and is incomplete. The sample shows 120,000 or so clones, about nine tenths of them seen only once. Trimming took 1 base from V and 5 from J, leaving 3 bases between them. The length of the CDR3 is 12 residues. CDR1 is LGHDT, CDR2 YNNKEL, per germline (reference sequence). The sample consisted of peripheral blood, taken on day 0 of AZD1222 vaccination. The clonotype originates from an adult in good health. This rearrangement joins TRBV3-1 (or the pseudogene TRBV3-2) to TRBJ2-1; D not resolved. The CDR3 sequence is CASSQANNEQFF. The CDR3 DNA follows: TGTGCCAGCAGCCAAGCAAACAATGAGCAGTTCTTC.